The 19 T cell receptor beta chains listed next were all sequenced from one sample in a study of blood T cells in healthy people across ages. A second about 6 to 12 cycle PCR used barcoded and J-beta primers. TCRdb analysed the 5' RACE reads with MiXCR anew, one entry per CDR3 protein. The sample records hundreds of thousands of distinct CDR3 sequences, about 48% being singletons. The specimen sequenced was blood. These receptors all come from a man aged 30-40 years in good health.

The chain has TRBV7-6 and TRBJ2-3, with 12 bases lining up with TRBD2. The CDR3 is 17 amino acids. Trimming at V came to 4 bases and at J to 1 base, leaving 6 bases not matched to a gene. Germline V lookup: CDR1 SGHVS, CDR2 FNYEAQ. CDR3 sequence: CASSCQLAGGRTDTQYF. CDR3 in DNA: TGTGCCAGCAGCTGTCAACTAGCGGGGGGACGCACAGATACGCAGTATTTT.

This clonotype occurred a few times. V is TRBV10-3 and J is TRBJ2-7; D is possibly TRBD1 (6 bases). Trimming cost V 3 bases and J 4 bases, with 13 bases left between them. The CDR3 length is 14 residues. Germline-derived CDR1 and CDR2 are ENHRY and SYGVKD. The CDR3 nucleotides read TGTGCCATCAGTGATGGGGGCTCCCTTTACGAGCAGTACTTC. It encodes CAISDGGSLYEQYF.

Only one count was recorded for this clonotype. This chain connects TRBV7-2 to TRBJ2-1; weak D call: TRBD2 (6 bases). Germline lookup yields CDR1 SGHTA and CDR2 FQGNSA. The V and J ends lost 6 bases and 7 bases respectively, with 19 bases between them. This CDR3 comprises 15 residues. The CDR3 DNA reads as TGTGCCAGCAGACTACGTACGGGGGATAGGAATGAGCAGTTCTTC. Translated, it gives CASRLRTGDRNEQFF.

About this clonotype: A much larger clone sits a single nucleotide away, making a read error possible. V is TRBV12-3 or TRBV12-4 and J is TRBJ1-6, with a weak D call TRBD1 (6 bases). V was trimmed by 10 bases and J by 5 bases, leaving 12 bases between them. CDR3 length: 13 residues. The CDR3 DNA follows: TGTGCCACCGCAACAGGGCATAATTCACCCCTCCACTTT. Translation: CATATGHNSPLHF.

The chain recombines TRBV12-3 or TRBV12-4 with TRBJ1-1; 10 bases agree with TRBD1. The CDR3 totals 14 residues. V dropped 5 bases and J dropped 4; count of bases not matched to a gene: 4. The CDR3 region has the DNA TGTGCCAGCAGTGACGGGGACAGGGGCACTGAAGCTTTCTTT. Its protein product is CASSDGDRGTEAFF.

The table lists this clonotype with a few counts. V and J are TRBV7-2 and TRBJ1-2; D gene unclear. Germline V gene sequence: CDR1 SGHTA, CDR2 FQGNSA. The CDR3 length is 17 residues. V shed 0 bases and J shed 5 bases, with 19 bases lying between them. DNA of the CDR3: TGTGCCAGCAGCTTAGCGCAGAGAGCAGGACTGGAATATGGCTACACCTTC. Amino acid sequence: CASSLAQRAGLEYGYTF.

The rearrangement joins TRBV29-1 to TRBJ2-7, with a tentative D call TRBD2 (5 bases). TRBJ2-5 explains the end of the DNA better; the J call may be wrong. The CDR3 extends over 11 amino acids. CDR1 and CDR2 from the germline V gene are SQVTM and ANQGSEA. The CDR3 sequence is CSLHRGETQYF. The CDR3 DNA reads TGCAGCCTCCACCGAGGGGAGACCCAGTACTTC.

The chain carries TRBV5-1 and TRBJ1-5, with D possibly matching TRBD1 (5 bases). CDR1 and CDR2 (germline): SGHRS, YFSETQ. This CDR3 has 13 residues. Deletions cut 6 bases from V and 3 bases from J, with 10 bases between. The CDR3 DNA reads as TGCGCCAGCACCCAGGGCCCCAATCAGCCCCAGCATTTT. It specifies CASTQGPNQPQHF.

This sequence joins TRBV30 and TRBJ2-1; a possible D gene is TRBD2 (6 bases). CDR3 length: 15 residues. Trimming left V 4 bases short and J 0 bases short, with 13 bases between. Looked up from germline, CDR1 is GTSNPN and CDR2 is SVGIG (reference sequence). CDR3 DNA sequence: TGTGCCTGGACCCTGGGGGGTATCTCCTACAATGAGCAGTTCTTC. Protein sequence: CAWTLGGISYNEQFF.

The gene calls are TRBV6-5 and TRBJ2-7, with 9 bases matching TRBD1. CDR1 is MNHEY, CDR2 SVGAGI, per germline. This CDR3 has 15 amino acids. V was clipped by 6 bases and J by 2 bases; unmatched bases: 8. The CDR3 sequence is CASRSTRDRAYEQYF. CDR3 DNA sequence: TGTGCCAGCAGGTCAACCCGGGACAGGGCCTACGAGCAGTACTTC.

A few counts support this clonotype. This chain connects TRBV3-1 to TRBJ2-3; the D gene is possibly TRBD2 (5 bases). CDR3 length equals 15 residues. The germline V gene has CDR1 LGHDT and CDR2 YNNKEL (reference sequence). V lost 4 bases, J lost 5 bases, and 16 bases lay in between. CDR3 protein: CASSPTGGSGDTQYF. The CDR3 coding sequence is TGTGCCAGCAGCCCCACCGGCGGGTCCGGAGATACGCAGTATTTT.

This clonotype was detected a few times. This chain connects TRBV20-1 to TRBJ2-7; tentative D call: TRBD2 (6 bases). Trimming left V 4 bases short and J 6 bases short, with 16 bases between. The CDR3 runs to 13 residues. CDR1 DFQATT and CDR2 SNEGSKA come from the germline V gene (reference sequence). The CDR3 bases are TGCAGTGCTAATAGGGAGGCCCCCGGCGAGCAGTACTTC. It translates to CSANREAPGEQYF.

The chain carries TRBV6-5 and TRBJ2-7; 12 positions match TRBD2. The CDR3 is made up of 18 amino acids. After removal of 2 bases from V and 5 bases from J, the junction contained 13 bases not matched to a gene. Germline CDR1 MNHEY, CDR2 SVGAGI. The CDR3 is CASSYGIVTSGGFNEQYF. The CDR3 region has the DNA TGTGCCAGCAGTTACGGCATAGTTACTAGCGGGGGGTTCAACGAGCAGTACTTC.

This rearrangement joins TRBV4-1 to TRBJ2-3; 8 nucleotides line up with TRBD2. The ends lost 5 bases at V and 2 bases at J; junction bases unmatched: 24. Germline V gene lookup returns CDR1 MGHRA and CDR2 YSYEKL. There are 21 residues in the CDR3. The CDR3 sequence: CASSSQGATSGVVSDTDTQYF. CDR3 in DNA: TGCGCCAGCAGCTCCCAAGGTGCTACTAGCGGAGTTGTGAGTGACACAGATACGCAGTATTTT.

This clonotype was seen a few times. The chain recombines TRBV27 with TRBJ1-5; TRBD1 matches at 9 bases. This CDR3 has 18 amino acids. V gave up 3 bases and J gave up 5 bases; unmatched junction bases: 14. From germline, CDR1 is MNHEY and CDR2 SMNVEV (reference sequence). CDR3 loop: CASSLDSSGTGFDQPQHF. Here the CDR3 DNA reads TGTGCCAGCAGTTTGGATTCGTCAGGGACAGGGTTCGATCAGCCCCAGCATTTT.

The chain couples TRBV28 to TRBJ2-5; possibly TRBD1 for D (6 bases). The V end lost 7 bases, the J end lost 8 bases, and 23 bases lay between the germline ends. The CDR3 length is 15 residues. CDR1 and CDR2 (germline): MDHEN, SYDVKM. CDR3 sequence (DNA): TGTGCCAGCACTGGACTGGGGGCTGGTCGTCGAACCCAGTACTTC. Encoded protein: CASTGLGAGRRTQYF.

This chain joins TRBV20-1 and TRBJ2-1; the match to TRBD2 covers 10 bases. V gave up 6 bases and J gave up 6 bases; unmatched junction bases: 8. The germline CDR1 and CDR2 sequences are DFQATT and SNEGSKA (reference sequence). CDR3 length: 14 residues. As DNA, the CDR3 is TGCAGTGCCCAGGGAGCGGGGGGGGGCAATGAGCAGTTCTTC. Residues: CSAQGAGGGNEQFF.

The J gene is TRBJ1-5, the V gene TRBV20-1, with D unresolved. The CDR3 sequence is 15 residues long. The V end lost 3 bases, the J end lost 0 bases, and 12 bases lay between the germline ends. Germline CDR1 DFQATT, CDR2 SNEGSKA (reference sequence). CDR3 loop: CSARSGPYSNQPQHF. The CDR3 coding sequence is TGCAGTGCTAGGTCAGGCCCTTATAGCAATCAGCCCCAGCATTTT.

CDR3 residues: CASSSSCRVENEQFF. The CDR3 nucleotides are TGTGCCAGCAGCTCCTCCTGCAGGGTTGAGAATGAGCAGTTCTTC. This chain uses TRBV7-2 with TRBJ2-1; D is possibly TRBD1 (5 bases). The length of the CDR3 is 15 residues. Trimming cost V 4 bases and J 7 bases, with 17 bases left between them. The germline gives CDR1 SGHTA, CDR2 FQGNSA.